A selection of T cell receptor beta chains follows, all from one sample in a study of cytotoxic CD8 clonotypes in ibrutinib-treated CLL. TCRdb's copy holds only in-frame clones and misses some; the assay was immunoSEQ multiplex PCR. The table records about 69,000 clones, over 75% of them present only once. The sequences come from PBMCs, collected at disease progression, from a patient treated with ibrutinib. Receptors were obtained from a human donor with chronic lymphocytic leukemia. The CDR3 runs from the conserved cysteine through the conserved F or W. Each record gives: V gene, D gene, J gene, clone size, CDR3 protein, CDR3 DNA. The D gene is left open where the match is weak. Some rows mark clone size as missing; the rest say once, few, many or name a class of expanded clone.

>TRBV7-2|TRBD2|TRBJ2-7|.
CASSSGLALYEQYF
TGTGCCAGCAGCTCCGGACTAGCGCTCTACGAGCAGTACTTC
>TRBV5-4|.|TRBJ1-1|.
CASSLTSGYHTEAFF
TGTGCCAGCAGCTTGACCTCAGGGTATCACACTGAAGCTTTCTTT
>TRBV10-2|TRBD2|TRBJ2-3|.
CASSSGGAVQYF
TGCGCCAGCAGTAGCGGGGGGGCTGTGCAGTATTTT
>TRBV4-2|.|TRBJ2-1|.
CASSQDGGPYNEQFF
TGTGCCAGCAGCCAAGACGGGGGGCCGTACAATGAGCAGTTCTTC
>TRBV19|TRBD2|TRBJ2-1|.
CASSMAGGSDNEQFF
TGTGCCAGTAGTATGGCGGGAGGGTCTGACAATGAGCAGTTCTTC
>TRBV28|.|TRBJ2-4|.
CASSLRNQNIQYF
TGTGCCAGCAGTTTAAGGAACCAAAACATTCAGTACTTC
>TRBV27|TRBD1|TRBJ1-2|.
CASSLEGANYGYTF
TGTGCCAGCAGTTTAGAGGGGGCCAACTATGGCTACACCTTC
>TRBV18|.|TRBJ2-2|.
CASSPVGTSNTGELFF
TGTGCCAGCTCGCCCGTTGGGACATCGAACACCGGGGAGCTGTTTTTT
>TRBV5-1|.|TRBJ2-7|.
CASSLRGVNEQYF
TGCGCCAGCAGCTTAAGGGGTGTGAACGAGCAGTACTTC
>TRBV5-1|TRBD2|TRBJ2-7|once
CASSDGLAGIEQYF
TGCGCCAGCAGCGACGGACTAGCGGGAATCGAGCAGTACTTC
>TRBV6-5|TRBD1|TRBJ2-5|.
CASSQTGGRETQYF
TGTGCCAGCAGTCAGACAGGGGGAAGGGAGACCCAGTACTTC
>TRBV4-2|.|TRBJ2-3|.
CASSQETSLGTDTQYF
TGTGCCAGCAGCCAAGAAACCAGCCTAGGCACAGATACGCAGTATTTT
>TRBV20-1|.|TRBJ1-2|.
CSAPVTYGYTF
TGCAGTGCTCCCGTGACTTATGGCTACACCTTC
>TRBV2|.|TRBJ2-7|.
CASISSTGISYEQYF
TGTGCCAGCATTTCCTCCACAGGGATTTCCTACGAGCAGTACTTC
>TRBV10-3|TRBD1|TRBJ1-2|few
CAISGTGGYYGYTF
TGTGCCATCAGTGGGACAGGGGGCTACTATGGCTACACCTTC
>TRBV7-9|.|TRBJ2-7|.
CASSSISYEQYF
TGTGCCAGCAGCTCAATATCCTACGAGCAGTACTTC
>TRBV4-1|.|TRBJ2-7|.
CASSLLGWGEAHFKISYEQYF
TGCGCCAGCAGCCTCCTGGGATGGGGGGAGGCACACTTTAAAATTTCCTACGAGCAGTACTTC
>TRBV6-1|.|TRBJ1-5|.
CASSELQNNYSNQPQHF
TGTGCCAGCAGTGAGTTACAGAACAATTATAGCAATCAGCCCCAGCATTTT
>TRBV6-5|.|TRBJ1-3|.
CASSAGLSGNTIYF
TGTGCCAGCAGTGCCGGCCTATCTGGAAACACCATATATTTT
>TRBV7-9|TRBD1|TRBJ2-7|.
CASSLTGAPYEQYF
TGTGCCAGCAGCTTGACAGGGGCGCCCTACGAGCAGTACTTC
>TRBV27|.|TRBJ2-1|.
CASSPGRANEQFF
TGTGCCAGCAGTCCGGGGAGAGCAAATGAGCAGTTCTTC
>TRBV5-6|.|TRBJ2-1|.
CASNTPANRYNEQFF
TGTGCCAGCAACACGCCGGCGAATAGATACAATGAGCAGTTCTTC
>TRBV6-5|.|TRBJ1-1|few
CASRIGVASTEAFF
TGTGCCAGCAGAATTGGAGTTGCTTCCACTGAAGCTTTCTTT
>TRBV30|.|TRBJ2-7|.
CAWRGRSSYEQYF
TGTGCCTGGAGGGGACGGAGCTCCTACGAGCAGTACTTC
>TRBV7-9|.|TRBJ1-3|few
CASSTRSGNTIYF
TGTGCCAGCAGTACCCGCTCTGGAAACACCATATATTTT
>TRBV19|TRBD2|TRBJ2-1|.
CASRPSGGPSPYNEQFF
TGTGCCAGTAGGCCCAGCGGGGGGCCATCCCCCTACAATGAGCAGTTCTTC
>TRBV30|.|TRBJ1-5|.
CAWSVPPRGQPQHF
TGTGCCTGGAGTGTACCCCCTCGCGGTCAGCCCCAGCATTTT
>TRBV5-1|.|TRBJ1-1|.
CASSSPGGTEAFF
TGCGCCAGCAGCTCTCCCGGGGGGACCGAAGCTTTCTTT
>TRBV5-4|.|TRBJ2-5|once
CASSPDSSRGQETQYF
TGTGCCAGCAGCCCGGACAGTTCGCGGGGGCAAGAGACCCAGTACTTC
>TRBV10-3|TRBD2|TRBJ2-1|.
CAISEPIAGTYNEQFF
TGTGCCATCAGTGAACCAATAGCGGGAACCTACAATGAGCAGTTCTTC
>TRBV5-1|TRBD1|TRBJ1-1|.
CASSPTGGLNTEAFF
TGCGCCAGCAGCCCGACAGGGGGCCTGAACACTGAAGCTTTCTTT
>TRBV25-1|.|TRBJ2-5|few
CASSPMGGVQTQYF
TGTGCCAGCAGTCCCATGGGGGGAGTGCAGACCCAGTACTTC
>TRBV6-5|.|TRBJ2-7|.
CASSYAQLPLYF
TGTGCCAGCAGTTATGCCCAGCTCCCTTTGTACTTC
>TRBV28|TRBD2|TRBJ2-5|.
CASRGRGLAGVATQYF
TGTGCCAGCAGGGGTCGAGGGCTAGCGGGAGTCGCGACCCAGTACTTC
>TRBV29-1|TRBD2|TRBJ2-1|few
CSARLAGYNEQFF
TGCAGCGCCAGACTAGCGGGGTACAATGAGCAGTTCTTC
>TRBV4-1|.|TRBJ2-5|.
CASSYQGRKETQYF
TGCGCCAGCAGCTATCAAGGGAGAAAAGAGACCCAGTACTTC
>TRBV5-4|.|TRBJ1-4|.
CASRQETNEKLFF
TGTGCCAGTCGACAGGAGACTAATGAAAAACTGTTTTTT
>TRBV28|.|TRBJ2-5|.
CASSLYIQETQYF
TGTGCCAGCAGTTTATACATTCAAGAGACCCAGTACTTC
>TRBV7-9|.|TRBJ2-1|.
CASSFGLHSSYNEQFF
TGTGCCAGCAGTTTTGGACTGCACAGCTCCTACAATGAGCAGTTCTTC
>TRBV30|.|TRBJ1-4|once
CAWSDQGGVNEKLFF
TGTGCCTGGAGCGACCAGGGCGGGGTTAATGAAAAACTGTTTTTT
>TRBV19|.|TRBJ2-2|.
CASSIQKNTGELFF
TGTGCCAGTAGTATCCAGAAAAACACCGGGGAGCTGTTTTTT
>TRBV28|TRBD1|TRBJ1-5|.
CASSFPTGADQPQHF
TGTGCCAGCAGTTTCCCGACAGGGGCGGATCAGCCCCAGCATTTT
>TRBV28|.|TRBJ2-2|.
CASSPEGGGTGELFF
TGTGCCAGCAGTCCCGAGGGGGGAGGTACCGGGGAGCTGTTTTTT
>TRBV18|.|TRBJ2-7|.
CASSPLLSDEQYF
TGTGCCAGCTCACCACTTCTCTCGGACGAGCAGTACTTC
>TRBV29-1|.|TRBJ2-3|few
CVTYTDTQYF
TGCGTTACTTACACAGATACGCAGTATTTT
>TRBV6-1|.|TRBJ2-6|.
CASSEGWGTGANVLTF
TGTGCCAGCAGTGAAGGTTGGGGGACTGGGGCCAACGTCCTGACTTTC
>TRBV2|.|TRBJ1-4|.
CATIRGRNEKLFF
TGTGCCACCATACGGGGTCGTAATGAAAAACTGTTTTTT
>TRBV7-9|TRBD2|TRBJ2-2|few
CASRLAENTGELFF
TGTGCCAGCCGTCTAGCGGAAAACACCGGGGAGCTGTTTTTT
>TRBV2|.|TRBJ2-2|.
CASVEETFGELFF
TGTGCCAGCGTAGAGGAAACCTTCGGGGAGCTGTTTTTT
>TRBV28|.|TRBJ2-3|few
CASSQLDTQYF
TGTGCCAGCAGCCAATTAGATACGCAGTATTTT
>TRBV4-2|TRBD2|TRBJ2-1|.
CASSQDHPGLEFHVGNEQFF
TGTGCCAGCAGCCAGGATCATCCGGGACTAGAATTTCATGTAGGCAATGAGCAGTTCTTC
>TRBV19|TRBD2|TRBJ2-5|.
CASSIYGSGEETQYF
TGTGCCAGTAGTATATACGGTAGCGGGGAAGAGACCCAGTACTTC
>TRBV19|TRBD1|TRBJ1-2|.
CASTSTGGRIKGYTF
TGTGCCAGTACCTCGACAGGGGGGAGAATCAAAGGCTACACCTTC
>TRBV28|.|TRBJ2-5|once
CASSRSVTAWTQYF
TGTGCCAGCAGCCGTAGCGTGACCGCATGGACCCAGTACTTC